Below, one TCR beta chain is given with its context. This entry is derived from a study of blood T cells in healthy people across ages. A sample-barcoded 5' primer and a J-beta primer mix were used in a second PCR of about 7 to 11 cycles. TCRdb reprocessed the 5' RACE reads via MiXCR and lists one record per CDR3 protein. Of about 1.4 million distinct CDR3 sequences in the sample, around 59% were seen once. This CDR3 is 14 amino acids long. Donation came from healthy Caucasian individuals in Russia who were aged 6 to 90. The amount of total RNA extracted per sample was at least 5 micrograms. The rearrangement joins TRBV21-1 to TRBJ1-2; the table's D call, TRBD1, has no DNA check behind it. TRBV21-1 is noted as a pseudogene. The TCR was taken from a man between 18 and 29 years old in good health. The sequencing input was blood. For the CDR3, the DNA is TGTGCCAGCAGCTCTTGGGACCCTAACTATGGCTACACCTTC. This encodes CASSSWDPNYGYTF.